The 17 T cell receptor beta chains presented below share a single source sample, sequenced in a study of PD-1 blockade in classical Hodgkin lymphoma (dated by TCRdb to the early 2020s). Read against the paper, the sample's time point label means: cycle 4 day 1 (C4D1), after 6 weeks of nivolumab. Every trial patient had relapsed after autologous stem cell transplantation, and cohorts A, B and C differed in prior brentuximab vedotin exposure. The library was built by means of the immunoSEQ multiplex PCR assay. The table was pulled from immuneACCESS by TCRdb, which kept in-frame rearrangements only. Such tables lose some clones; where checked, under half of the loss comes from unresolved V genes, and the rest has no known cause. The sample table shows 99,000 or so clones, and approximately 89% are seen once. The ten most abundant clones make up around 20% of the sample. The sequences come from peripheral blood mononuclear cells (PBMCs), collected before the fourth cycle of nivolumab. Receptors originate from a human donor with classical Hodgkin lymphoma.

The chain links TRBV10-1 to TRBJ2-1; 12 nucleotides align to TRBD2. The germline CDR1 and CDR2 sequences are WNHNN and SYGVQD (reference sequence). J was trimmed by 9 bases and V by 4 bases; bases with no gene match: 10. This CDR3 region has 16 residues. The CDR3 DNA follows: TGCGCCAGCAGTGGAAAAGGACTAGCGGGATCGGGTGAGCAGTTCTTC. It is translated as CASSGKGLAGSGEQFF.

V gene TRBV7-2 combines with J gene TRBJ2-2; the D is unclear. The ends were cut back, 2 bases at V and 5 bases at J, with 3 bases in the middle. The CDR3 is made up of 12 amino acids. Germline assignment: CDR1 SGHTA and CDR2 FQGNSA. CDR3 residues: CASSLLTGELFF. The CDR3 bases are TGTGCCAGCAGCTTACTTACCGGGGAGCTGTTTTTT.

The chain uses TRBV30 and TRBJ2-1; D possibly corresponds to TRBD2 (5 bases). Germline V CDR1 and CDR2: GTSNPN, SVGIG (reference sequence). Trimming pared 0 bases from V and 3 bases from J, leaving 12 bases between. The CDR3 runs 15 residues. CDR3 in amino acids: CAWSVGSGYYNEQFF. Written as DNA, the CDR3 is TGTGCCTGGAGTGTAGGCAGCGGCTACTACAATGAGCAGTTCTTC.

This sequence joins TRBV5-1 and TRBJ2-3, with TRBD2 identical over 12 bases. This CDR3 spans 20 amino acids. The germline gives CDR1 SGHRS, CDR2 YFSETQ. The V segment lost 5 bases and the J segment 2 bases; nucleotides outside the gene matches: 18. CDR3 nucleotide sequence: TGCGCCAGCAGTCGTACTCCGGGACTAGCGGGTGCGGGGGTCACAGATACGCAGTATTTT. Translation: CASSRTPGLAGAGVTDTQYF.

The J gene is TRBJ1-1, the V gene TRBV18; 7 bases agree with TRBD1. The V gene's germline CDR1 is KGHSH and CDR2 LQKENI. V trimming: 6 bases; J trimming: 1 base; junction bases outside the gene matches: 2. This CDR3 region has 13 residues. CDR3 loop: CASSGQRNTEAFF. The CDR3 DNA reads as TGTGCCAGCTCGGGACAGAGGAACACTGAAGCTTTCTTT.

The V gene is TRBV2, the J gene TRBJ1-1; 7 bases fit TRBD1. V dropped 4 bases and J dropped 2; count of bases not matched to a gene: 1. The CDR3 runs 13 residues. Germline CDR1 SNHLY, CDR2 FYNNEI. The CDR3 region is CASSGDRNTEAFF. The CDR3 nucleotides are TGTGCCAGCAGTGGGGACAGAAACACTGAAGCTTTCTTT.

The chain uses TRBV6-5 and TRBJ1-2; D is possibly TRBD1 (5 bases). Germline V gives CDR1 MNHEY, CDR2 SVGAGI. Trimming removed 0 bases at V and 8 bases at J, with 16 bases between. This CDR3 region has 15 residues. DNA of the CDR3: TGTGCCAGCAGTTACTCCTTATCGGGACCTGGCGGCTACACCTTC. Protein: CASSYSLSGPGGYTF.

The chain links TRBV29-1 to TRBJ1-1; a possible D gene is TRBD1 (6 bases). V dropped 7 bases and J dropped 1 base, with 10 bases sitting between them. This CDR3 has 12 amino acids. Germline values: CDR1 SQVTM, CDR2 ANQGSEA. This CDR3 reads CSAGQKNTEAFF. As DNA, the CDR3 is TGCAGCGCCGGACAGAAGAACACTGAAGCTTTCTTT.

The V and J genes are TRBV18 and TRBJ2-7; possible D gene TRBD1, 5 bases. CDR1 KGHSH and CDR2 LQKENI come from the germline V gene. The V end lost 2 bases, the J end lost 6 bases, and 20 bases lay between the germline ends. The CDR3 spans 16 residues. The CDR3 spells CASSPGYSQGTAEQYF. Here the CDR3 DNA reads TGTGCCAGCTCACCAGGGTATAGTCAGGGCACCGCCGAGCAGTACTTC.

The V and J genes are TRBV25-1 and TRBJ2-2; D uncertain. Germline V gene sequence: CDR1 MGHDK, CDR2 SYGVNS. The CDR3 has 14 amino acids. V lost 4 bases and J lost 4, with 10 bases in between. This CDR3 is CASSGLLSTGELFF. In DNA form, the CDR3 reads TGTGCCAGCAGTGGATTACTGAGCACCGGGGAGCTGTTTTTT.

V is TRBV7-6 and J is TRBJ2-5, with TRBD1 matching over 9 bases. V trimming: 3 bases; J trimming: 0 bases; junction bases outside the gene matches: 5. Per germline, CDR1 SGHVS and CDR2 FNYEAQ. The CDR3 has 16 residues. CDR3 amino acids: CASSFSQGAYQETQYF. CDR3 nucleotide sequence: TGTGCCAGCAGCTTTTCACAGGGGGCGTACCAAGAGACCCAGTACTTC. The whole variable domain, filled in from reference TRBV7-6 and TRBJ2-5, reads GAGVSQSPRYKVTKRGQDVALRCDPISGHVSLYWYRQALGQGPEFLTYFNYEAQQDKSGLPNDRFSAERPEGSISTLTIQRTEQRDSAMYRCASSFSQGAYQETQYFGPGTRLLVL.

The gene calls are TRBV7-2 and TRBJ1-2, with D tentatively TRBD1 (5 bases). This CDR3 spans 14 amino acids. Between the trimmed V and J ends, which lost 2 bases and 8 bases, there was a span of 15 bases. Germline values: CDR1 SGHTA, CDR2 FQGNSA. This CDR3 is CASSLYKQGGGYTF. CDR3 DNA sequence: TGTGCCAGCAGCTTATATAAGCAGGGAGGCGGCTACACCTTC.

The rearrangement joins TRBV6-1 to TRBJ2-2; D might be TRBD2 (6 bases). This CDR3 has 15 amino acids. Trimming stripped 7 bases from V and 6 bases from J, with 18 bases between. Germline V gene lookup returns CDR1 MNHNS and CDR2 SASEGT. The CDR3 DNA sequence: TGTGCCAGCACCTCTCGGGGGACCTCGTCCGGGGAGCTGTTTTTT. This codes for CASTSRGTSSGELFF.

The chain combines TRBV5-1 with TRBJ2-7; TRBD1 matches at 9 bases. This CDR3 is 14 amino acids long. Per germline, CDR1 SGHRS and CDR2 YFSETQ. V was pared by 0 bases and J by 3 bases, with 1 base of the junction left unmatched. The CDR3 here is CASSLVGQGYEQYF. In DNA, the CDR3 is TGCGCCAGCAGCTTGGTGGGACAGGGCTACGAGCAGTACTTC.

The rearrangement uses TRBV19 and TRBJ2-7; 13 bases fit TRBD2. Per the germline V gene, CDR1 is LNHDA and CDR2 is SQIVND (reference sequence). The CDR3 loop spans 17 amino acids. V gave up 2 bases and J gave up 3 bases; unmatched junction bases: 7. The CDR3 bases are TGTGCCAGTAGTATACGCCACGGGACTAGCGGGAACTACGAGCAGTACTTC. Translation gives CASSIRHGTSGNYEQYF.

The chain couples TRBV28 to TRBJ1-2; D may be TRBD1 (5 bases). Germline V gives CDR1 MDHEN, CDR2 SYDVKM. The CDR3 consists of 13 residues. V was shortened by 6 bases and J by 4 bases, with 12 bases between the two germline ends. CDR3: CASSIGQIYGYTF. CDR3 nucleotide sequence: TGTGCCAGCAGCATAGGACAAATCTATGGCTACACCTTC.

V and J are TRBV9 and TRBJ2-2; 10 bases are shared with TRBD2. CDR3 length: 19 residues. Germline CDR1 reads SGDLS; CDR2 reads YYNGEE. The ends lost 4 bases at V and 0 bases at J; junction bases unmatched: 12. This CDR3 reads CASSKYSGRSLSNTGELFF. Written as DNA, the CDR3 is TGTGCCAGCAGCAAGTATAGCGGGAGGAGTCTATCGAACACCGGGGAGCTGTTTTTT. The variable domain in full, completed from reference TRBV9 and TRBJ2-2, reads DSGVTQTPKHLITATGQRVTLRCSPRSGDLSVYWYQQSLDQGLQFLIQYYNGEERAKGNILERFSAQQFPDLHSELNLSSLELGDSALYFCASSKYSGRSLSNTGELFFGEGSRLTVL.